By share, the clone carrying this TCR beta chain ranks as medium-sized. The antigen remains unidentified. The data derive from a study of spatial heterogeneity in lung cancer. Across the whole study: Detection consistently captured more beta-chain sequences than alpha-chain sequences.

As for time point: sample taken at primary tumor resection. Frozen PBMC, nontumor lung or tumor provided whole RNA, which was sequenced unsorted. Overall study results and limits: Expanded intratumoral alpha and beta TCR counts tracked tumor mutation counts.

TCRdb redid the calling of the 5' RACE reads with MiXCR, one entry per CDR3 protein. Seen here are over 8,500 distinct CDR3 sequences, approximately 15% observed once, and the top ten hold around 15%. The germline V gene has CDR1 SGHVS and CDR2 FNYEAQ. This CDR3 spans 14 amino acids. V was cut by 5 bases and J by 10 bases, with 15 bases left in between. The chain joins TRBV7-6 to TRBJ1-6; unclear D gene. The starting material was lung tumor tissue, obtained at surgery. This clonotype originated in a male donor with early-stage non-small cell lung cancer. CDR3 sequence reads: CASSRALPGSPLHF. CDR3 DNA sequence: TGTGCCAGCAGCAGGGCTCTTCCGGGATCACCCCTCCACTTT.